These 3 T cell receptor beta chains came from one sample sequenced in a study of neoadjuvant anti-PD-1 for oral cavity cancer. Time point indicated: after neoadjuvant nivolumab, at surgical resection. Clones were sequenced by immunoSEQ multiplex PCR, and TCRdb holds only the in-frame ones, with some missing. The sample yields under 8,500 clones, around 70% seen once. The specimen comprised PBMCs, sampled after nivolumab (anti-PD-1) treatment. The source is a person aged 35-80 years with oral cavity squamous cell carcinoma.

The chain employs TRBV4-3 and TRBJ2-7; no reliable D call. Germline V gives CDR1 LGHNA, CDR2 YSLEER. This CDR3 is 16 amino acids long. V shed 0 bases and J shed 2 bases, with 14 bases lying between them. Here the CDR3 reads CASSQDLSIRPYEQYF. The CDR3 region has the DNA TGCGCCAGCAGCCAAGATCTTTCCATAAGACCCTACGAGCAGTACTTC.

The V call is TRBV11-2, the J call TRBJ1-3; D unresolved. From germline, CDR1 is SGHAT and CDR2 FQNNGV. V was clipped by 2 bases and J by 0 bases, with 11 bases between them. The CDR3 length is 16 residues. This CDR3 reads CASSLIQRFSGNTIYF. The DNA of the CDR3 is TGTGCCAGCAGCTTAATTCAGCGGTTCTCTGGAAACACCATATATTTT.

The chain is built from TRBV6-6 and TRBJ2-2; TRBD2 matches at 7 bases. CDR3 size: 15 residues. Germline trimming cut 3 bases from V and 1 base from J; bases unmatched to any gene: 2. Germline CDR1 MNHNY, CDR2 SVGAGI (reference sequence). CDR3 sequence reads: CASSYLAVNTGELFF. CDR3 DNA sequence: TGTGCCAGCAGTTATCTAGCGGTGAACACCGGGGAGCTGTTTTTT.